This is a list of T cell receptor beta chains from one sample in a study of cytomegalovirus exposure and HLA in healthy donors. The data were produced by immunoSEQ multiplex PCR, yet TCRdb's version contains in-frame clones alone and is incomplete. The sample consists of some 110,000 clones, over 60% of them appearing once. Input material: PBMCs. The receptors shown here come from a woman in her forties in good health and CMV-seropositive. The CDR3 runs from the conserved cysteine through the conserved F or W. Each record gives: clone size, D gene, V gene, J gene, CDR3 DNA, CDR3 protein. D genes are given only for firm matches. Size is stated for part of the rows, as once, few or many counts, or as a class when the clone is expanded.

clone_size: .
d_call: .
v_call: TRBV14
j_call: TRBJ2-2
cdr3_nt: TGTGCCAGCAGCCAAATAACCAGCACCGGGGAGCTGTTTTTT
cdr3_aa: CASSQITSTGELFF

clone_size: many
d_call: TRBD1
v_call: TRBV18
j_call: TRBJ2-7
cdr3_nt: TGTGCCAGCTCACCCCCGGACAGGATTACCTACGAGCAGTACTTC
cdr3_aa: CASSPPDRITYEQYF

clone_size: .
d_call: .
v_call: TRBV5-1
j_call: TRBJ2-2
cdr3_nt: TGCGCCAGCAGCTGGGGGGGGCAGGCCACCGGGGAGCTGTTTTTT
cdr3_aa: CASSWGGQATGELFF

clone_size: .
d_call: .
v_call: TRBV6-5
j_call: TRBJ2-3
cdr3_nt: TGTGCCAGCAGTTACTCGTCAGGTTCCCCCTATACGCAGTATTTT
cdr3_aa: CASSYSSGSPYTQYF

clone_size: .
d_call: .
v_call: TRBV5-1
j_call: TRBJ2-5
cdr3_nt: TGCGCCAGCAGGCGATCAGGGGAAGAGACCCAGTACTTC
cdr3_aa: CASRRSGEETQYF

clone_size: .
d_call: .
v_call: TRBV5-1
j_call: TRBJ2-1
cdr3_nt: TGCGCCAGCACCGAGGACTCCCACAATGAGCAGTTCTTC
cdr3_aa: CASTEDSHNEQFF

clone_size: .
d_call: .
v_call: TRBV6-1
j_call: TRBJ1-5
cdr3_nt: TGTGCCAGCAGTTCAGGGGTTCAGCCCCAGCATTTT
cdr3_aa: CASSSGVQPQHF

clone_size: .
d_call: .
v_call: TRBV11-3
j_call: TRBJ2-7
cdr3_nt: TGTGCCAGCACCACCTCTTCAGGCGAGCAGTACTTC
cdr3_aa: CASTTSSGEQYF

clone_size: .
d_call: TRBD2
v_call: TRBV19
j_call: TRBJ2-7
cdr3_nt: TGTGCCAGTAGTACCCGACTAGCGGGAACGAACGAGCAGTACTTC
cdr3_aa: CASSTRLAGTNEQYF

clone_size: once
d_call: .
v_call: TRBV7-6
j_call: TRBJ2-7
cdr3_nt: TGTGCCAGCAGCCAGAACCCCTCCTACGAGCAGTACTTC
cdr3_aa: CASSQNPSYEQYF

clone_size: .
d_call: .
v_call: TRBV7-8
j_call: TRBJ1-2
cdr3_nt: TGTGCCAGCAGCTTAGGGGGGGGCCGGGTTGCTGTTGGTGGCTACACCTTC
cdr3_aa: CASSLGGGRVAVGGYTF

clone_size: .
d_call: TRBD1
v_call: TRBV5-4
j_call: TRBJ2-7
cdr3_nt: TGTGCCAGCAGCCCCGAACAGGGGTTGGGCGAGCAGTACTTC
cdr3_aa: CASSPEQGLGEQYF

clone_size: .
d_call: TRBD2
v_call: TRBV9
j_call: TRBJ2-1
cdr3_nt: TGTGCCAGCAGCGTGGGGGCTAGCGGGAGGATTAATGAGCAGTTCTTC
cdr3_aa: CASSVGASGRINEQFF

clone_size: .
d_call: .
v_call: TRBV11-2
j_call: TRBJ1-1
cdr3_nt: TGTGCCAGCAGCTCCCCGGTAGGGGAGGGTAACACTGAAGCTTTCTTT
cdr3_aa: CASSSPVGEGNTEAFF

clone_size: once
d_call: .
v_call: TRBV6-6
j_call: TRBJ2-2
cdr3_nt: TGTGCCAGCAGTTACCTTGTACAGGGCACCGGGGAGCTGTTTTTT
cdr3_aa: CASSYLVQGTGELFF

clone_size: .
d_call: TRBD1
v_call: TRBV30
j_call: TRBJ2-2
cdr3_nt: TGTGCCTGGAGGAGGGGACAGGGGTACACCGGGGAGCTGTTTTTT
cdr3_aa: CAWRRGQGYTGELFF

clone_size: once
d_call: .
v_call: TRBV19
j_call: TRBJ1-3
cdr3_nt: TGTGCCAGTAGTATATCTGTGTCCAACACCATATATTTT
cdr3_aa: CASSISVSNTIYF

clone_size: .
d_call: TRBD2
v_call: TRBV7-8
j_call: TRBJ2-1
cdr3_nt: TGTGCCAGCAGCTTACCTGAGGGAGGGCTAGCGGGAGTAAGCAATGAGCAGTTCTTC
cdr3_aa: CASSLPEGGLAGVSNEQFF

clone_size: once
d_call: TRBD1
v_call: TRBV5-1
j_call: TRBJ2-5
cdr3_nt: TGCGCCAGCAGCGCGGACAGGGGGATCCAAGAGACCCAGTACTTC
cdr3_aa: CASSADRGIQETQYF

clone_size: .
d_call: TRBD1
v_call: TRBV5-4
j_call: TRBJ2-5
cdr3_nt: TGTGCCAGCAGCAATAAAGGACAGGGACTTGCGGAGACCCAGTACTTC
cdr3_aa: CASSNKGQGLAETQYF

clone_size: .
d_call: TRBD2
v_call: TRBV15
j_call: TRBJ2-7
cdr3_nt: TGTGCCACCAGCAGTGAAACTAGCGGGAGGATCGACGAGCAGTACTTC
cdr3_aa: CATSSETSGRIDEQYF

clone_size: .
d_call: .
v_call: TRBV9
j_call: TRBJ2-7
cdr3_nt: TGTGCCAGCAGCGTAAGAGAAGACTACGAGCAGTACTTC
cdr3_aa: CASSVREDYEQYF